The 6 T cell receptor beta chains in this list originate from one sample, sequenced in a study of OX40 agonist ivuxolimab in advanced cancers. Only in-frame clones appear in the TCRdb table, and some are missing; sequencing was by immunoSEQ multiplex PCR. The data contain 70,000 to 95,000 clones, 90% to 95% of them singletons. This material consisted of CD4+ or CD8+ T cells sorted from blood, taken in a trial of the OX40 agonist ivuxolimab. These TCRs come from an adult with an advanced solid tumor such as melanoma, head and neck, liver or kidney cancer.

The V gene is TRBV10-2, the J gene TRBJ2-1; D unresolved. Deletions cut 8 bases from V and 4 bases from J, with 12 bases between. The CDR3 length is 13 residues. The V gene's germline CDR1 is WSHSY and CDR2 SAAADI. This chain's CDR3 is CASRVSLYNEQFF. CDR3 nucleotide sequence: TGCGCCAGCCGCGTATCCCTTTACAATGAGCAGTTCTTC.

V usage is TRBV7-8 and J usage is TRBJ1-2; the D is unclear. V lost 1 base and J 1 base, leaving 7 bases between the germline ends. The CDR3 sequence is 14 residues long. Germline V CDR1 and CDR2: SGHVS, FQNEAQ. CDR3 sequence (DNA): TGTGCCAGCAGCTTAGATGGGCTTAACTATGGCTACACCTTC. Translating it yields CASSLDGLNYGYTF.

In regard to this clone: Other DNA variants within this sample encode the same CDR3. V and J are TRBV4-1 and TRBJ2-7; no clear D gene. Germline loops: CDR1 MGHRA, CDR2 YSYEKL. V was trimmed by 0 bases and J by 0 bases, leaving 9 bases between them. This CDR3 is built from 15 residues. Written as DNA, the CDR3 is TGCGCCAGCAGCCAAGATCAAGGCTTCTCCTACGAGCAGTACTTC. It encodes CASSQDQGFSYEQYF.

V and J are TRBV7-8 and TRBJ1-6; D possibly corresponds to TRBD1 (5 bases). The V gene lost 1 base and the J gene lost 0 bases, with 13 bases spanning the gap. This CDR3 has 18 residues. Per the germline V gene, CDR1 is SGHVS and CDR2 is FQNEAQ. Written as DNA, the CDR3 is TGTGCCAGCAGCTTAGTACAGGACGCCATCTCCTATAATTCACCCCTCCACTTT. Amino acids: CASSLVQDAISYNSPLHF.

The rearrangement links TRBV27 to TRBJ1-1; D is ambiguous. V lost 2 bases to trimming and J lost 8 bases, with 12 bases between them. This CDR3 comprises 13 residues. Germline-derived CDR1 and CDR2 are MNHEY and SMNVEV (reference sequence). Written as DNA, the CDR3 is TGTGCCAGCAGTTTAAGTGTAAATAACGAAGCTTTCTTT. This sequence encodes CASSLSVNNEAFF.

The chain links TRBV27 to TRBJ2-7, with D tentatively TRBD1 (5 bases). The CDR3 sequence is 13 residues long. Germline values: CDR1 MNHEY, CDR2 SMNVEV (reference sequence). V was trimmed by 3 bases and J by 7 bases, leaving 13 bases between them. The CDR3 loop is CASSFQGSGEQYF. The CDR3 DNA is TGTGCCAGCAGTTTTCAGGGATCTGGAGAGCAGTACTTC.